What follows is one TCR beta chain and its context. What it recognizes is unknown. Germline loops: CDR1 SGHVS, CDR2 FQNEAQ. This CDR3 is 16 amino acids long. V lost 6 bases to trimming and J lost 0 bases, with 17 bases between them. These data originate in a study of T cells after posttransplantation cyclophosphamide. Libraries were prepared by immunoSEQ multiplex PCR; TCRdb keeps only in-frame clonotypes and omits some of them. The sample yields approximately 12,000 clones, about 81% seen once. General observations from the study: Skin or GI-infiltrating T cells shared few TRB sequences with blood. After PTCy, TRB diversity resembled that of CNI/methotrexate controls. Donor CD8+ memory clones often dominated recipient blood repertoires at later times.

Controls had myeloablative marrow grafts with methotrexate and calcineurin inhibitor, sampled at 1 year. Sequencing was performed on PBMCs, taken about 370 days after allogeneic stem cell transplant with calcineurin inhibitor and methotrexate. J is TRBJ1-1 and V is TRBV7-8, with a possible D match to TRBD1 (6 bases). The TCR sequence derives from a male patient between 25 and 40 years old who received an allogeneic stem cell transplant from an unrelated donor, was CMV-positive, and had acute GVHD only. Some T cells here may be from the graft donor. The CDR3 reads CASSPSTGFMNTEAFF. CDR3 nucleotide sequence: TGTGCCAGCAGTCCTAGCACAGGGTTCATGAACACTGAAGCTTTCTTT.